The 23 T cell receptor beta chains presented below share a single source sample, sequenced in a study of T cell responses to AZD1222 COVID-19 vaccine. Method: immunoSEQ multiplex PCR; TCRdb's copy keeps in-frame clones and lacks some. The data hold around 96,000 clones, with 70% to 90% observed a single time. Sequenced here: peripheral blood, sampled on day 0 of AZD1222 vaccination. Receptor source: an adult in good health.

This chain joins TRBV4-3 and TRBJ1-4, with D hard to call. Germline assignment: CDR1 LGHNA and CDR2 YSLEER. The CDR3 runs to 15 residues. Trimming took off 4 bases at V and 3 bases at J, with 12 bases between the two ends. The CDR3 sequence: CASSPLQLANEKLFF. The DNA for the CDR3 is TGCGCCAGCAGCCCATTACAGCTAGCTAATGAAAAACTGTTTTTT.

This chain links TRBV28 with TRBJ1-5; D is undetermined. V was pared by 1 base and J by 4 bases, with 17 bases between. In germline, CDR1 is MDHEN, CDR2 SYDVKM. The CDR3 is made up of 17 amino acids. Written as DNA, the CDR3 is TGTGCCAGCAGTTTATCTCGACCGAGGAAGTTGAATCAGCCCCAGCATTTT. Its translation: CASSLSRPRKLNQPQHF. Based on the CDR3 plus reference TRBV28 and TRBJ1-5, the full variable domain is DVKVTQSSRYLVKRTGEKVFLECVQDMDHENMFWYRQDPGLGLRLIYFSYDVKMKEKGDIPEGYSVSREKKERFSLILESASTNQTSMYLCASSLSRPRKLNQPQHFGDGTRLSIL.

This chain uses TRBV7-9 with TRBJ2-4; D is ambiguous. CDR1 is SEHNR, CDR2 FQNEAQ, per germline (reference sequence). Trimming left V 4 bases short and J 0 bases short, with 16 bases between. The CDR3 consists of 17 residues. The CDR3: CASSSPPSQRAKNIQYF. The CDR3 region has the DNA TGTGCCAGCAGCTCCCCACCCTCTCAAAGAGCCAAAAACATTCAGTACTTC.

This rearrangement joins TRBV12-3 or TRBV12-4 to TRBJ1-5; D uncertain. V was clipped by 6 bases and J by 6 bases, with 9 bases between them. The CDR3 runs 12 residues. CDR3 residues: CASSSRTQPQHF. DNA of the CDR3: TGTGCCAGCAGCTCGCGGACTCAGCCCCAGCATTTT.

This rearrangement joins TRBV28 to TRBJ1-2; maybe TRBD1 (6 bases). The CDR3 has 13 residues. Trimming pared 6 bases from V and 2 bases from J, leaving 10 bases between. Germline V gene data show CDR1 as MDHEN and CDR2 as SYDVKM. This CDR3 is CASRPDRNYGYTF. The CDR3 DNA reads TGTGCCAGCAGACCTGACAGGAACTATGGCTACACCTTC.

The V call is TRBV5-4, the J call TRBJ1-2; D might be TRBD1 (5 bases). This CDR3 is 14 amino acids long. Germline CDR1 is SGHNT and CDR2 is YYREEE (reference sequence). V shed 5 bases and J shed 4 bases, with 15 bases lying between them. The CDR3 here is CASRSGRDSYGYTF. The CDR3 nucleotides read TGTGCCAGCAGATCGGGACGGGACTCCTATGGCTACACCTTC. The full variable domain, with the rest looked up from reference TRBV5-4 and TRBJ1-2, is ETGVTQSPTHLIKTRGQQVTLRCSSQSGHNTVSWYQQALGQGPQFIFQYYREEENGRGNFPPRFSGLQFPNYSSELNVNALELDDSALYLCASRSGRDSYGYTFGSGTRLTVV.

The chain has TRBV19 and TRBJ1-2; possibly TRBD1 for D (5 bases). The CDR3 runs to 12 residues. V lost 6 bases to trimming and J lost 13 bases, with 18 bases between them. Germline V lookup: CDR1 LNHDA, CDR2 SQIVND (reference sequence). The DNA for the CDR3 is TGTGCCAGTAGGAATCCGGGGCCGAAAGCCACCTTC. Translating it yields CASRNPGPKATF. The entire variable domain, with the rest obtained from reference TRBV19 and TRBJ1-2, is as follows: DGGITQSPKYLFRKEGQNVTLSCEQNLNHDAMYWYRQDPGQGLRLIYYSQIVNDFQKGDIAEGYSVSREKKESFPLTVTSAQKNPTAFYLCASRNPGPKATFGSGTRLTVV.

V is TRBV5-1 and J is TRBJ2-1; 8 positions agree with TRBD2. The V gene end was trimmed by 4 bases and the J gene end by 5 bases; junction bases not matched to a gene: 8. Germline lookup yields CDR1 SGHRS and CDR2 YFSETQ. The CDR3 sequence is 15 residues long. The DNA of the CDR3 is TGCGCCAGCAGCAGAACGGGGGGGCCGGACAATGAGCAGTTCTTC. As protein: CASSRTGGPDNEQFF. Together with reference TRBV5-1 and TRBJ2-1, the CDR3 gives the full variable domain: KAGVTQTPRYLIKTRGQQVTLSCSPISGHRSVSWYQQTPGQGLQFLFEYFSETQRNKGNFPGRFSGRQFSNSRSEMNVSTLELGDSALYLCASSRTGGPDNEQFFGPGTRLTVL.

The genes are TRBV11-3 and TRBJ2-1, with D perhaps TRBD1 or TRBD2 (6 bases each). The CDR3 covers 15 residues. Germline V lookup: CDR1 SGHNT, CDR2 YENEEA. Trimming pared 5 bases from V and 2 bases from J, leaving 13 bases between. The chain's CDR3 is CASSPGGRTYNEQFF. The CDR3 bases are TGTGCCAGCAGCCCCGGGGGCCGCACCTACAATGAGCAGTTCTTC.

The chain combines TRBV9 with TRBJ1-1; 9 positions match TRBD1. Trimming took 3 bases from V and 7 from J; bases not matched to a gene: 19. The CDR3 runs to 18 residues. CDR1 SGDLS and CDR2 YYNGEE come from the germline V gene. For the CDR3, the DNA is TGTGCCAGCAGCGACGCCCTAGGGACAGGGTTTGAGGAGGGTGAAGCTTTCTTT. Protein sequence: CASSDALGTGFEEGEAFF.

This clone was seen just once. The V call is TRBV5-8, the J call TRBJ2-6, with unresolved D. The CDR3 has 12 residues. CDR1 is SGHTS and CDR2 is YDEGEE in the germline V gene. The V gene lost 2 bases and the J gene lost 8 bases, with 5 bases spanning the gap. As DNA, the CDR3 is TGTGCCAGCAGCTTAGTGACCAACGTCCTGACTTTC. Translating it yields CASSLVTNVLTF. The full variable domain, with the rest looked up from reference TRBV5-8 and TRBJ2-6, is EAGVTQSPTHLIKTRGQQATLRCSPISGHTSVYWYQQALGLGLQFLLWYDEGEERNRGNFPPRFSGRQFPNYSSELNVNALELEDSALYLCASSLVTNVLTFGAGSRLTVL.

The V call is TRBV20-1, the J call TRBJ1-5; D is perhaps TRBD1 (6 bases). This CDR3 has 15 amino acids. CDR1 and CDR2 from the germline V gene are DFQATT and SNEGSKA (reference sequence). The ends were cut back, 3 bases at V and 6 bases at J, with 18 bases in the middle. CDR3 residues: CSASILRGGFQPQHF. CDR3 nucleotide sequence: TGCAGTGCTAGTATCCTCAGGGGCGGATTTCAGCCCCAGCATTTT.

The V call is TRBV7-9, the J call TRBJ1-1, with D maybe TRBD1 (5 bases). The length of the CDR3 is 14 residues. The V end lost 7 bases, the J end lost 4 bases, and 16 bases lay between the germline ends. Germline assignment: CDR1 SEHNR and CDR2 FQNEAQ (reference sequence). The CDR3 sequence is CASTVTGGSTEAFF. As DNA, the CDR3 is TGTGCCAGCACCGTGACGGGGGGTTCCACTGAAGCTTTCTTT.

The chain employs TRBV5-1 and TRBJ2-1, with 8 bases lining up with TRBD1. The CDR3 totals 14 residues. The junction had 6 bases not matched to a gene; V was cut back by 5 bases and J by 5 bases. The germline V gene has CDR1 SGHRS and CDR2 YFSETQ. The CDR3 here is CASREPGQDNEQFF. CDR3 nucleotide sequence: TGCGCCAGCAGGGAACCGGGACAGGACAATGAGCAGTTCTTC.

This clone was detected only once. This rearrangement joins TRBV19 to TRBJ2-3; 9 bases map to TRBD1. CDR3 size: 15 residues. Germline CDR1 and CDR2: LNHDA and SQIVND (reference sequence). Trimming cost V 3 bases and J 1 base; bases outside gene matches: 2. The DNA of the CDR3 is TGTGCCAGTAGTATTGACAGGGGGGGCACAGATACGCAGTATTTT. It encodes CASSIDRGGTDTQYF.

This sequence joins TRBV5-4 and TRBJ2-6; 7 positions agree with TRBD1. Losses at the gene ends were 4 bases for V and 4 bases for J; bases not matched to a gene: 5. This CDR3 is built from 15 residues. Per germline, CDR1 SGHNT and CDR2 YYREEE (reference sequence). The CDR3: CASSLTGVGANVLTF. The CDR3 DNA reads as TGTGCCAGCAGCCTCACAGGGGTCGGGGCCAACGTCCTGACTTTC.

This sequence joins TRBV29-1 and TRBJ1-2; 8 nucleotides agree with TRBD1. V was clipped by 2 bases and J by 11 bases; unmatched bases: 7. The CDR3 runs to 12 residues. From germline, CDR1 is SQVTM and CDR2 ANQGSEA. The CDR3 DNA is TGCAGCGTTGAAAGGGGGCAGGGGGCATACACCTTC. Translated: CSVERGQGAYTF.

V usage is TRBV11-3 and J usage is TRBJ1-1, with D perhaps matching TRBD1 (5 bases). Germline CDR1 reads SGHNT; CDR2 reads YENEEA. The germline V and J ends were trimmed by 7 bases and 4 bases, with 10 bases remaining between them. This CDR3 has 12 amino acids. This CDR3 is CASKTGVTEAFF. The DNA of the CDR3 is TGTGCCAGCAAAACAGGTGTCACTGAAGCTTTCTTT.

V is TRBV28 and J is TRBJ2-1; D is ambiguous. Trimming shortened V by 3 bases and J by 8 bases, and 5 bases separated the two germline ends. The CDR3 totals 11 residues. Germline CDR1 MDHEN, CDR2 SYDVKM. This CDR3 reads CASSLVDEQFF. The CDR3 region has the DNA TGTGCCAGCAGTTTGGTGGATGAGCAGTTCTTC.

The gene calls are TRBV6-5 and TRBJ1-3; D perhaps matches TRBD1 (6 bases). The CDR3 contains 15 residues. Trimming left V 7 bases short and J 3 bases short, with 16 bases between. CDR1 and CDR2 from the germline V gene are MNHEY and SVGAGI. CDR3 sequence reads: CASTLYRDNGNTIYF. The CDR3 nucleotides read TGTGCCAGCACGCTCTACCGGGACAATGGAAACACCATATATTTT.

J is TRBJ2-7 and V is TRBV3-1 (or the pseudogene TRBV3-2); TRBD2 is a possible D gene (6 bases). Trimming stripped 4 bases from V and 2 bases from J, with 12 bases between. Germline CDR1 LGHDT, CDR2 YNNKEL (reference sequence). This CDR3 has 14 amino acids. DNA for the CDR3: TGTGCCAGCAGCCGGGACCCGGGGGCCTACGAGCAGTACTTC. The encoded protein is CASSRDPGAYEQYF.

The V call is TRBV3-1 (or the pseudogene TRBV3-2), the J call TRBJ1-2; D is ambiguous. The CDR3 runs to 14 residues. V was pared by 1 base and J by 0 bases, with 6 bases between. Per germline, CDR1 LGHDT and CDR2 YNNKEL (reference sequence). CDR3 bases: TGTGCCAGCAGCCAAGGGACTACTAACTATGGCTACACCTTC. It encodes CASSQGTTNYGYTF.

The genes are TRBV29-1 and TRBJ2-1, with TRBD2 identical over 14 bases. V was pared by 0 bases and J by 8 bases, with 9 bases of the junction left unmatched. The CDR3 is 17 amino acids. CDR1 is SQVTM and CDR2 is ANQGSEA in the germline V gene. The CDR3 DNA reads as TGCAGCGTTGAAGACGTGACTAGCGGGGGGGCCAGGGATGAGCAGTTCTTC. This sequence encodes CSVEDVTSGGARDEQFF.